Listed here are 24 T cell receptor beta chains from one sample, sequenced in a study of CD8 T cells in ankylosing spondylitis. MiXCR, run by TCRdb on the 5' RACE reads, gives a single entry per CDR3 protein. The sample includes 100,000 to 150,000 distinct CDR3 sequences, about an eighth of them seen just once. The sample comprised blood, either unsorted or a sorted T cell fraction (not recorded which). The source is a female donor with ankylosing spondylitis or in good health (not recorded which).

This clonotype was seen many times. The chain is built from TRBV5-1 and TRBJ1-4; 7 bases line up with TRBD1. J lost 5 bases, V lost 0 bases, and 4 bases had no gene match. The CDR3 spans 15 residues. From germline, CDR1 is SGHRS and CDR2 YFSETQ. The CDR3 DNA reads as TGCGCCAGCAGCTTGGCCAGCAGGGGGAATGAAAAACTGTTTTTT. Translated, it gives CASSLASRGNEKLFF.

At least ten counts were recorded for this clonotype. J is TRBJ1-1 and V is TRBV12-3 or TRBV12-4, with 7 bases that match TRBD1. V lost 5 bases and J lost 1; bases outside the gene matches: 4. The length of the CDR3 is 14 residues. The DNA of the CDR3 is TGTGCCAGCAGTCTACAGGGGAGGAACACTGAAGCTTTCTTT. Protein: CASSLQGRNTEAFF.

This clonotype was picked up a small number of times. The chain has TRBV24-1 and TRBJ2-1; 7 bases match TRBD2. CDR3 size: 13 residues. From germline, CDR1 is KGHDR and CDR2 SFDVKD. V shed 12 bases and J 8 bases; nucleotides not matched to a gene: 12. The CDR3 DNA reads TGTGCCCCAAGGACTAGACGGCGCGATGAGCAGTTCTTC. Protein sequence: CAPRTRRRDEQFF.

The chain has TRBV11-2 and TRBJ2-7; possible D gene TRBD1, 6 bases. V lost 3 bases, J lost 3 bases, and 9 bases lay in between. CDR3 length: 13 residues. Germline V gives CDR1 SGHAT, CDR2 FQNNGV. CDR3 loop: CASSLLQGYEQYF. CDR3 in DNA: TGTGCCAGCAGCTTGTTACAGGGCTACGAGCAGTACTTC.

This clonotype was seen many times. V usage is TRBV5-1 and J usage is TRBJ2-1; D might be TRBD1 (6 bases). Germline V lookup: CDR1 SGHRS, CDR2 YFSETQ. The V end was cut by 6 bases, the J end by 7 bases, with 17 bases between. CDR3 size: 14 residues. The CDR3, as DNA: TGCGCCAGCAACAAAGGGAACAGGGATAATGAGCAGTTCTTC. It translates to CASNKGNRDNEQFF.

The V and J genes are TRBV12-3 or TRBV12-4 and TRBJ2-7, with 7 bases fitting TRBD2. Losses at the gene ends were 2 bases for V and 6 bases for J; bases not matched to a gene: 7. The CDR3 runs to 14 residues. For the CDR3, the DNA is TGTGCCAGCAGTTTACAACCTGGGACTACCGAGCAGTACTTC. Protein sequence: CASSLQPGTTEQYF.

This clonotype came up a few times. The chain uses TRBV5-1 and TRBJ2-1, with 9 bases aligning to TRBD1. There are 16 residues in the CDR3. V trimming: 1 base; J trimming: 4 bases; junction bases outside the gene matches: 6. CDR1 SGHRS and CDR2 YFSETQ come from the germline V gene. CDR3 coding DNA: TGCGCCAGCAGCTTGCTTGGGGGACAGGGTTACAATGAGCAGTTCTTC. As protein: CASSLLGGQGYNEQFF. The variable domain in full, completed from reference TRBV5-1 and TRBJ2-1, reads KAGVTQTPRYLIKTRGQQVTLSCSPISGHRSVSWYQQTPGQGLQFLFEYFSETQRNKGNFPGRFSGRQFSNSRSEMNVSTLELGDSALYLCASSLLGGQGYNEQFFGPGTRLTVL.

At least ten counts were recorded for this clonotype. This chain joins TRBV20-1 and TRBJ1-5; no reliable D call. Germline CDR1 is DFQATT and CDR2 is SNEGSKA (reference sequence). Trimming stripped 3 bases from V and 2 bases from J, with 11 bases between. CDR3 length: 14 residues. The CDR3 region is CSASLGSGNQPQHF. The CDR3 DNA is TGCAGTGCTAGCCTCGGGAGCGGCAATCAGCCCCAGCATTTT.

CDR3 nucleotides: TGTGCCAGCAGTTTTGGGGGGCTGGATACGCAGTATTTT. This codes for CASSFGGLDTQYF. The gene calls are TRBV12-3 or TRBV12-4 and TRBJ2-3; D may be TRBD1 or TRBD2 (6 bases each). Trimming removed 3 bases at V and 6 bases at J, with 10 bases between. This CDR3 is 13 amino acids long.

This clonotype was recorded a few times. DNA of the CDR3: TGTGCCAGCAGTTTTACTAGCGGGGGTTTTACAGATACGCAGTATTTT. Translation: CASSFTSGGFTDTQYF. The chain is built from TRBV6-5 and TRBJ2-3, with TRBD2 matching over 11 bases. The CDR3 runs 16 residues. Germline V gene lookup returns CDR1 MNHEY and CDR2 SVGAGI. V gave up 4 bases and J gave up 3 bases; unmatched junction bases: 6.

This clonotype was seen repeatedly, ten times or more. This sequence joins TRBV5-1 and TRBJ1-1; D is ambiguous. The CDR3 consists of 13 residues. V shed 0 bases and J shed 5 bases, with 8 bases lying between them. Germline V gene lookup returns CDR1 SGHRS and CDR2 YFSETQ. CDR3 amino acids: CASSLGEQTEAFF. As DNA, the CDR3 is TGCGCCAGCAGCTTGGGAGAACAGACTGAAGCTTTCTTT.

This clonotype was seen more than once but under ten times. The chain links TRBV19 to TRBJ2-1, with D perhaps matching TRBD2 (5 bases). Looked up from germline, CDR1 is LNHDA and CDR2 is SQIVND (reference sequence). Trimming stripped 6 bases from V and 7 bases from J, with 13 bases between. This CDR3 spans 13 amino acids. This chain's CDR3 is CASRARGPNEQFF. The CDR3 DNA reads TGTGCCAGTAGGGCTAGAGGGCCAAATGAGCAGTTCTTC. Complete variable domain (other parts from reference TRBV19 and TRBJ2-1): DGGITQSPKYLFRKEGQNVTLSCEQNLNHDAMYWYRQDPGQGLRLIYYSQIVNDFQKGDIAEGYSVSREKKESFPLTVTSAQKNPTAFYLCASRARGPNEQFFGPGTRLTVL.

V is TRBV11-2 and J is TRBJ1-1; 8 bases are a match to TRBD1. The J segment lost 4 bases and the V segment lost 4 bases, leaving 2 bases of the junction unmatched. Germline CDR1 is SGHAT and CDR2 is FQNNGV. The CDR3 length is 13 residues. The CDR3 DNA is TGTGCCAGCAGCTGGGACAGGACCACTGAAGCTTTCTTT. It encodes CASSWDRTTEAFF.

This clonotype was seen many times. This chain links TRBV20-1 with TRBJ2-7; D remains ambiguous. V dropped 3 bases and J dropped 2 bases, with 11 bases sitting between them. Germline assignment: CDR1 DFQATT and CDR2 SNEGSKA (reference sequence). The CDR3 sequence is 13 residues long. Here the CDR3 reads CSARTRGTYEQYF. The CDR3 DNA is TGCAGTGCTAGGACCAGAGGCACCTACGAGCAGTACTTC.

J is TRBJ2-1 and V is TRBV7-8, with TRBD1 matching over 8 bases. CDR3 length: 13 residues. V gave up 5 bases and J gave up 6 bases; unmatched junction bases: 3. CDR1 and CDR2 from the germline V gene are SGHVS and FQNEAQ. The CDR3 is CASSPDRVNEQFF. CDR3 DNA sequence: TGTGCCAGCAGCCCGGACAGGGTCAATGAGCAGTTCTTC.

This clonotype has ten or more counts. The chain couples TRBV10-3 to TRBJ1-2; tentatively, D is TRBD1 (5 bases). The CDR3 has 14 amino acids. V gave up 4 bases and J gave up 4 bases, with 13 bases separating them. CDR1 and CDR2 (germline): ENHRY, SYGVKD. For the CDR3, the DNA is TGTGCCATCAGTGGAGGAACAGGCTTCTATGGCTACACCTTC. Protein product: CAISGGTGFYGYTF.

Many counts were recorded for this clonotype. The chain joins TRBV7-9 to TRBJ2-7; D is tentatively TRBD1 or TRBD2 (5 bases each). Trimming removed 5 bases at V and 2 bases at J, with 10 bases between. Germline CDR1 SEHNR, CDR2 FQNEAQ (reference sequence). The CDR3 contains 13 residues. The CDR3 reads CASSPRGPYEQYF. CDR3 bases: TGTGCCAGCAGCCCTCGGGGCCCCTACGAGCAGTACTTC.

Of note for this clonotype: This may be a read error, as it is one base from a much larger clone. The chain couples TRBV20-1 to TRBJ2-3; D possibly corresponds to TRBD2 (5 bases). CDR3 length equals 16 residues. Germline-derived CDR1 and CDR2 are DFQATT and SNEGSKA (reference sequence). CDR3 nucleotide sequence: TGCGGTGCTAGAGATCCCCAGCGGAGTGCCACAGATACGCAGTATTTT. Amino acids: CGARDPQRSATDTQYF.

This clonotype was counted between two and nine times. This chain uses TRBV19 with TRBJ2-7; 9 bases fit TRBD1. The germline CDR1 and CDR2 sequences are LNHDA and SQIVND (reference sequence). Losses at the gene ends were 4 bases for V and 5 bases for J; bases not matched to a gene: 0. The CDR3 contains 12 residues. This CDR3 reads CASSRDRDEQYF. In DNA, the CDR3 is TGTGCCAGTAGTAGGGACAGGGACGAGCAGTACTTC.

A few counts support this clonotype. The genes are TRBV9 and TRBJ2-1; D remains unclear. Germline CDR1 reads SGDLS; CDR2 reads YYNGEE. The CDR3 extends over 14 amino acids. V was cut by 2 bases and J by 6 bases, with 12 bases left in between. The CDR3 loop is CASSVMEQSNEQFF. The CDR3 region has the DNA TGTGCCAGCAGCGTCATGGAACAATCCAATGAGCAGTTCTTC.

In its sample, this clonotype was seen a few times. V usage is TRBV27 and J usage is TRBJ2-1; either TRBD1 or TRBD2 may fit D (6 bases each). This CDR3 is built from 14 residues. Per the germline V gene, CDR1 is MNHEY and CDR2 is SMNVEV (reference sequence). CDR3: CATRGEVTLNEQFF. The CDR3, as DNA: TGTGCTACGAGGGGGGAGGTCACCCTAAATGAGCAGTTCTTC.

With respect to this clonotype: At one boundary the junction diverges from the germline segment, which might be a read error. The chain employs TRBV6-5 and TRBJ2-7, with D possibly TRBD1 on 6 matching bases. The germline gives CDR1 MNHEY, CDR2 SVGAGI. There are 14 residues in the CDR3. CDR3 bases: TGTGCCAGCAGTTACTCTCAGGGGACCTACGAGCAGTGCTTC. The encoded protein is CASSYSQGTYEQCF.

This clonotype has just a few counts. The CDR3 DNA reads TGTGCCAGCAGCTATGCCGGCAGTTCCGCCTCTGAAGCTTTCTTT. Protein product: CASSYAGSSASEAFF. The chain carries TRBV11-2 and TRBJ1-1; D is ambiguous. The V gene lost 4 bases and the J gene lost 6 bases, with 18 bases spanning the gap. CDR1 is SGHAT, CDR2 FQNNGV, per germline. This CDR3 has 15 amino acids.

This clonotype was seen at least ten times. The chain employs TRBV12-3 or TRBV12-4 and TRBJ2-7; maybe TRBD2 (7 bases). V was pared by 6 bases and J by 5 bases, with 17 bases between. This CDR3 is built from 14 residues. CDR3 in DNA: TGTGCCAGCAGCATCCGCCCCGGGGGGCACGAGCAGTACTTC. Amino acids: CASSIRPGGHEQYF.